The entry that follows covers one TCR beta chain sequence. This record comes from a study of technical replicates of blood from a handful of donors. Repertoires were generated with immunoSEQ multiplex PCR, while TCRdb's copy carries only in-frame clones and drops some. The sample shows almost 85,000 clones, approximately 97% of them seen only once. This clonotype was obtained from a human donor in good health. Material for sequencing was T cells isolated from PBMCs.

CDR3 DNA: TGTGCCAGCAGCTTGAGGGGGAGCTACGAGCAGTACTTC. It yields the protein CASSLRGSYEQYF. This rearrangement joins TRBV7-9 to TRBJ2-7, with TRBD1 as a possible D gene (6 bases). Trimming took off 3 bases at V and 3 bases at J, with 9 bases between the two ends. CDR1 SEHNR and CDR2 FQNEAQ come from the germline V gene (reference sequence). The CDR3 sequence is 13 residues long. Based on the CDR3 plus reference TRBV7-9 and TRBJ2-7, the full variable domain is DTGVSQNPRHKITKRGQNVTFRCDPISEHNRLYWYRQTLGQGPEFLTYFQNEAQLEKSRLLSDRFSAERPKGSFSTLEIQRTEQGDSAMYLCASSLRGSYEQYFGPGTRLTVT.